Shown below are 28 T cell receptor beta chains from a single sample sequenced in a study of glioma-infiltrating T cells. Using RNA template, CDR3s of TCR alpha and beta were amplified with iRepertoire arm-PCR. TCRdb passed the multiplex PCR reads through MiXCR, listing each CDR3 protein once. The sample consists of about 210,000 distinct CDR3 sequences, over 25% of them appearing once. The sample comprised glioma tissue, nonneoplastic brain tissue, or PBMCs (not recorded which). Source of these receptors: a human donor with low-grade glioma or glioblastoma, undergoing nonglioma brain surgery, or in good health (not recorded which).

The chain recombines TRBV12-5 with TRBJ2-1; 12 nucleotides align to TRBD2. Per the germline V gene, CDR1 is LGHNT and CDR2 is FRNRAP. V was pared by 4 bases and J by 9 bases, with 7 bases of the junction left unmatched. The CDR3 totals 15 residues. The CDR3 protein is CASGSGLAGWGEQFF. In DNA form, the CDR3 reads TGTGCTAGTGGTTCAGGACTAGCGGGATGGGGTGAGCAGTTCTTC.

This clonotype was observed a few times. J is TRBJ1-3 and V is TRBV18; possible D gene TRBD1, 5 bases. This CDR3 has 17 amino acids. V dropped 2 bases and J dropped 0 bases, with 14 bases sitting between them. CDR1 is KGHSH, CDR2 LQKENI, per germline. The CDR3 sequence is CASSPSGPGSSGNTIYF. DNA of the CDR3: TGTGCCAGCTCACCATCGGGACCGGGGAGCTCTGGAAACACCATATATTTT.

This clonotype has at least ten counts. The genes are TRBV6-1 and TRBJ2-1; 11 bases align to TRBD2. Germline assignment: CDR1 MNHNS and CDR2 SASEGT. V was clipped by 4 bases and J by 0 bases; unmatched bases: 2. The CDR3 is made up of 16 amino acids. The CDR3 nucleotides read TGTGCCAGCAGTGGACTAGCGGGACGCTCCTACAATGAGCAGTTCTTC. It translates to CASSGLAGRSYNEQFF.

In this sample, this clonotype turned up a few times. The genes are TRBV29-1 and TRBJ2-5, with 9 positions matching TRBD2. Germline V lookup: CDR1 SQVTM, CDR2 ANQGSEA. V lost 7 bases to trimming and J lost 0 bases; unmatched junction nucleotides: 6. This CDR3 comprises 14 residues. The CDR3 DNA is TGCAGCGCCAAACTAGCGGGTCACCAAGAGACCCAGTACTTC. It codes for CSAKLAGHQETQYF.

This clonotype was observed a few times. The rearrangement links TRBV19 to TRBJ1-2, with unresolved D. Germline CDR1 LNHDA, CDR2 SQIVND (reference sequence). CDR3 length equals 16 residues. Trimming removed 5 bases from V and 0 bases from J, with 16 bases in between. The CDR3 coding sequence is TGTGCCAGTAGTGGAAGGCCCTACCGAGCTAACTATGGCTACACCTTC. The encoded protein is CASSGRPYRANYGYTF. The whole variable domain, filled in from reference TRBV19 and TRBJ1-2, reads DGGITQSPKYLFRKEGQNVTLSCEQNLNHDAMYWYRQDPGQGLRLIYYSQIVNDFQKGDIAEGYSVSREKKESFPLTVTSAQKNPTAFYLCASSGRPYRANYGYTFGSGTRLTVV.

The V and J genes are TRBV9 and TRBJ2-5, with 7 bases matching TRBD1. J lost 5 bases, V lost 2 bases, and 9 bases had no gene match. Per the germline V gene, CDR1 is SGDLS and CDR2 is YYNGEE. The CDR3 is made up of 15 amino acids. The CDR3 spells CASSVFQGVRETQYF. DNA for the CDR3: TGTGCCAGCAGCGTCTTTCAGGGGGTCCGTGAGACCCAGTACTTC.

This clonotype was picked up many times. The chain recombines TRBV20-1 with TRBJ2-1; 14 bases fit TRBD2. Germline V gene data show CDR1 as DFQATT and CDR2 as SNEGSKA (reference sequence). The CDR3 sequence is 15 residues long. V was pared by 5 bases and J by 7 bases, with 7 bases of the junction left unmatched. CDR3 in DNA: TGCAGTGCTCCCAGACTAGCGGGAGGGTGGAATGAGCAGTTCTTC. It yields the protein CSAPRLAGGWNEQFF.

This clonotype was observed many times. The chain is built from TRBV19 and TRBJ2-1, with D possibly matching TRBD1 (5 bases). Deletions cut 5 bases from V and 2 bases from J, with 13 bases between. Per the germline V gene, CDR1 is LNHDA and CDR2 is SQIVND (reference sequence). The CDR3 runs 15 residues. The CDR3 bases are TGTGCCAGTAGTCAGAACAGGCCTCCCTACAATGAGCAGTTCTTC. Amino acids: CASSQNRPPYNEQFF.

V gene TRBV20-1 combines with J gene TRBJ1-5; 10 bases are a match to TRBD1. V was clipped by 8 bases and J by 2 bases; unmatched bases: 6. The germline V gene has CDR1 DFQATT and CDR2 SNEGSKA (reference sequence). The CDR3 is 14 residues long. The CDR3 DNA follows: TGCAGTTCCGCCGGGACAGGGGGCAATCAGCCCCAGCATTTT. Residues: CSSAGTGGNQPQHF.

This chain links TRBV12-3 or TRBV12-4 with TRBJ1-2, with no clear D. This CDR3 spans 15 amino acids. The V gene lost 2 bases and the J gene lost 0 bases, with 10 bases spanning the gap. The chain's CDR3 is CASSLFQAANYGYTF. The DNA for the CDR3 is TGTGCCAGCAGTTTATTTCAGGCAGCTAACTATGGCTACACCTTC.

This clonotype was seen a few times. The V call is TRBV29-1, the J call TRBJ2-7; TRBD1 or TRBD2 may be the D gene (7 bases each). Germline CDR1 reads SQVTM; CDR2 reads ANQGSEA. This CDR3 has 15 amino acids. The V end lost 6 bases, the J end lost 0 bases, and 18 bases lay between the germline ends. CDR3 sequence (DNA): TGCAGCGTGCAGGGGGGGGGGATCCCCTCCTACGAGCAGTACTTC. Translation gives CSVQGGGIPSYEQYF.

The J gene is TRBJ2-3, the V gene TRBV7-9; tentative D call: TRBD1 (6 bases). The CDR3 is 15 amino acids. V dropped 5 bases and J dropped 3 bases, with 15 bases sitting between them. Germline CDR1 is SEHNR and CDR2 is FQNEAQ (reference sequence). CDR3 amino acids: CASSIVQGRTDTQYF. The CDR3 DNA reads TGTGCCAGCAGCATCGTACAGGGAAGGACAGATACGCAGTATTTT.

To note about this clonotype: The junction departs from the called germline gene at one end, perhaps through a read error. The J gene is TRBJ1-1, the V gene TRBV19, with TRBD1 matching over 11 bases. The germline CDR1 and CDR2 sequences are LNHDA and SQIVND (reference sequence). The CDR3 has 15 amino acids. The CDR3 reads CDSSTGQGAWTEAFF. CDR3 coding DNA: TGTGACAGTAGTACCGGACAGGGGGCTTGGACTGAAGCTTTCTTT.

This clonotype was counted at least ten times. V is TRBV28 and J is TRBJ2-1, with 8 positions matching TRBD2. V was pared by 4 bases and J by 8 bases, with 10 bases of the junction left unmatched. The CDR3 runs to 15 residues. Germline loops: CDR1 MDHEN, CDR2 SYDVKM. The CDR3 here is CASSSTGTRIDEQFF. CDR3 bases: TGTGCCAGCAGTTCAACCGGGACTAGGATCGATGAGCAGTTCTTC.

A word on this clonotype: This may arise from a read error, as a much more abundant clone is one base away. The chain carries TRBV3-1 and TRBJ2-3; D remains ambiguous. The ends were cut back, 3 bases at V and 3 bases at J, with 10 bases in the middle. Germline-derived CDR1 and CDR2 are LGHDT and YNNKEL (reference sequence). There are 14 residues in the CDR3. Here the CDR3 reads CASSQSPETDTQYF. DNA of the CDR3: TGTGCCAGCAGCCAGTCCCCAGAAACAGATACGCAGTATTTT.

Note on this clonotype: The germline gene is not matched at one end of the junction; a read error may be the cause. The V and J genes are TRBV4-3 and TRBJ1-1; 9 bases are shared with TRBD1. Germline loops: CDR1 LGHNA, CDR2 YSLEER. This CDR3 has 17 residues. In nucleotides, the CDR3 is TGCGCCAGCAGCCAAGAAGACAGGGGGACACCGAACACTGGAGCTTTCTTT. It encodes CASSQEDRGTPNTGAFF.

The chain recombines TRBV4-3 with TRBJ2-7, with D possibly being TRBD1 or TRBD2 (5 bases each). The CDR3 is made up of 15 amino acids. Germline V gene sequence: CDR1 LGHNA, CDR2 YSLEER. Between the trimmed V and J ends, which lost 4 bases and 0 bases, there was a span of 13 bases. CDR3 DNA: TGCGCCAGCAGCCCTGACCGGGACCTCTCCTACGAGCAGTACTTC. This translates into CASSPDRDLSYEQYF.

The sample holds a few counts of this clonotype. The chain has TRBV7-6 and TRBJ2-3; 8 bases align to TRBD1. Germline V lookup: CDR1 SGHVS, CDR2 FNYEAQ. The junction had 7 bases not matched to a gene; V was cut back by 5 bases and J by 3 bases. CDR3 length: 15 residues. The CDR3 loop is CASSANRGNTDTQYF. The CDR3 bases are TGTGCCAGCAGCGCAAACAGGGGGAATACAGATACGCAGTATTTT.

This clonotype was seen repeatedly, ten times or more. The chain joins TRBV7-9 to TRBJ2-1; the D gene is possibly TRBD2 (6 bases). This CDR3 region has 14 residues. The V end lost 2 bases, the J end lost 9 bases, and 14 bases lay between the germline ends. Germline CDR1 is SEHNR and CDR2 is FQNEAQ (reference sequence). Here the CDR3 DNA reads TGTGCCAGCAGCTTAAATCTAAAGGGACTTGAGCAGTTCTTC. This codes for CASSLNLKGLEQFF.

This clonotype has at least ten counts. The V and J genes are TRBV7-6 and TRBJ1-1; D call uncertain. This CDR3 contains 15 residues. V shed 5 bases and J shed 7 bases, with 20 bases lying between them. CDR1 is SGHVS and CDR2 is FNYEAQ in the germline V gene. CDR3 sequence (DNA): TGTGCCAGCAGCCCCGGTCCGTTAAGGGATAATGAAGCTTTCTTT. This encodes CASSPGPLRDNEAFF.

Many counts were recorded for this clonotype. The CDR3 is CASSYLGTPLHF. The CDR3 DNA sequence: TGTGCCAGCAGTTACCTCGGGACCCCTCTCCACTTT. The chain employs TRBV6-2 or TRBV6-3 and TRBJ1-6; the D gene is possibly TRBD1 (5 bases). Germline loops: CDR1 MNHEY, CDR2 SVGEGT. The CDR3 has 12 residues. Trimming took off 2 bases at V and 16 bases at J, with 12 bases between the two ends.

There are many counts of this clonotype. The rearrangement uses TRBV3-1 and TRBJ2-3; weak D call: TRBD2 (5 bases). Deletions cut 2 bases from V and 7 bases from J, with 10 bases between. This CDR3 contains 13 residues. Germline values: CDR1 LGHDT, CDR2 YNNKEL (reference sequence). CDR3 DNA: TGTGCCAGCAGCCAAACGCTAGCAAATACGCAGTATTTT. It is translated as CASSQTLANTQYF.

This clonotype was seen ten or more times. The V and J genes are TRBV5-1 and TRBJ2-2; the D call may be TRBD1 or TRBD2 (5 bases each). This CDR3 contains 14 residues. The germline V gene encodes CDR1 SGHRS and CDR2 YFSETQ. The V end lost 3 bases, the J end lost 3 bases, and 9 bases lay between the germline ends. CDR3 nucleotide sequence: TGCGCCAGCAGCTGGGACGGGTACACCGGGGAGCTGTTTTTT. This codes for CASSWDGYTGELFF.

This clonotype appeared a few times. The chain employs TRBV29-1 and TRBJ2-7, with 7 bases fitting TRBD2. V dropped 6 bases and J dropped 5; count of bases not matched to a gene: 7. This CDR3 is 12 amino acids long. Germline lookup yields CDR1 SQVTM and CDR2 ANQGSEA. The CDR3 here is CSVSRGGNEQYF. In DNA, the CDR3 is TGCAGCGTCTCAAGGGGAGGGAACGAGCAGTACTTC.

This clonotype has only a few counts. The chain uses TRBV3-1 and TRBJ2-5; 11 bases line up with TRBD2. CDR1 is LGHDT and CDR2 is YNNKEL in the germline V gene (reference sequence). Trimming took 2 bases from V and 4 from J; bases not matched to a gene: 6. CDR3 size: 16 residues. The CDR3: CASSQTSGSGGETQYF. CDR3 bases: TGTGCCAGCAGCCAAACTAGCGGGAGCGGTGGAGAGACCCAGTACTTC.

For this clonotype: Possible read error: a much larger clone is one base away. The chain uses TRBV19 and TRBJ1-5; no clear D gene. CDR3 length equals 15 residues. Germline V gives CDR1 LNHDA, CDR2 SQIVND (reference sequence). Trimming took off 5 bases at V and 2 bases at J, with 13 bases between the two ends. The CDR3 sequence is CASSGREAGNQPQHF. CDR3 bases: TGTGCCAGTAGTGGGAGAGAGGCTGGCAATCAGCCCCAGCATTTT.

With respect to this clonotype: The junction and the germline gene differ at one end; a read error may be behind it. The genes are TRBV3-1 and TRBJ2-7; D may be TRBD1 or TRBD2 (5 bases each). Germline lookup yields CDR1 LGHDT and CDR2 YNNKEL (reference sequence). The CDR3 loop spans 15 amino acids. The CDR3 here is CPSSQDWGFPYEQYF. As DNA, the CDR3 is TGTCCCAGCAGCCAAGATTGGGGGTTCCCCTACGAGCAGTACTTC.

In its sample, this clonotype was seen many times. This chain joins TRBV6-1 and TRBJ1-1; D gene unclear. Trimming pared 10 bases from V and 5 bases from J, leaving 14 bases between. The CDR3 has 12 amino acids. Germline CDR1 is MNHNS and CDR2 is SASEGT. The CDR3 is CATISQTTEAFF. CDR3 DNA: TGTGCCACAATCTCACAGACGACTGAAGCTTTCTTT.